Detailed here is one T cell receptor beta chain. The data were produced by immunoSEQ multiplex PCR, yet TCRdb's version contains in-frame clones alone and is incomplete. The sample consists of about 63,000 clones, 85% to 95% of them appearing once. This sample stems from a study of blood T cell repertoires in COVID-19. The CDR3 totals 11 residues. V lost 8 bases and J 3 bases, leaving 8 bases between the germline ends. The germline gives CDR1 SEHNR, CDR2 FQNEAQ (reference sequence). The receptor was derived from a man between 45 and 60 years old with active COVID-19. The chain combines TRBV7-9 with TRBJ2-7, with D maybe TRBD2 (6 bases). Sequenced material: peripheral blood. This CDR3 is CASGGNYEQYF. CDR3 nucleotide sequence: TGTGCCAGCGGGGGGAACTACGAGCAGTACTTC.